Shown below are 23 T cell receptor beta chains from a single sample sequenced in a study of beta chain features in type 1 diabetes. The investigators reverse transcribed all of the isolated RNA, so they sequenced expressed TCRB transcripts. This table comes from immunoSEQ multiplex PCR, and its TCRdb copy is limited to in-frame clones, with some not included. The sample lists approximately 150,000 clones, 8.5% to 12% seen once, with less than 1.5% in the top ten. Sequenced input: naive CD4+ T cells from blood. The receptors stem from a man between 18 and 29 years old in good health.

The genes are TRBV4-3 and TRBJ1-1; TRBD1 matches at 8 bases. The junction had 8 bases not matched to a gene; V was cut back by 4 bases and J by 1 base. CDR3 length equals 16 residues. The germline V gene encodes CDR1 LGHNA and CDR2 YSLEER. The CDR3 sequence is CASSPIDRGENTEAFF. In nucleotides, the CDR3 is TGCGCCAGCAGCCCGATCGACAGGGGAGAGAACACTGAAGCTTTCTTT.

This clone was recorded at least ten times. This chain uses TRBV19 with TRBJ2-1; 9 bases are shared with TRBD1. In germline, CDR1 is LNHDA, CDR2 SQIVND (reference sequence). The V gene end was trimmed by 3 bases and the J gene end by 6 bases; junction bases not matched to a gene: 3. This CDR3 has 14 residues. CDR3: CASSIGDRVNEQFF. The CDR3 nucleotides are TGTGCCAGTAGTATCGGGGACAGGGTCAATGAGCAGTTCTTC.

The genes are TRBV5-6 and TRBJ2-5; TRBD2 aligns across 8 bases. This CDR3 has 16 residues. The junction had 7 bases not matched to a gene; V was cut back by 3 bases and J by 0 bases. CDR1 is SGHDT and CDR2 is YYEEEE in the germline V gene. The CDR3 bases are TGTGCCAGCAGCTCCATAGCGGGGAGCTACCAAGAGACCCAGTACTTC. It specifies CASSSIAGSYQETQYF.

The chain has TRBV15 and TRBJ2-7; possibly TRBD1 for D (6 bases). V gave up 5 bases and J gave up 1 base, with 12 bases separating them. Germline-derived CDR1 and CDR2 are LNHNV and YYDKDF (reference sequence). CDR3 length: 14 amino acids. The DNA of the CDR3 is TGTGCCACCAGCTCCCCGGGACAATCCTACGAGCAGTACTTC. Amino acid sequence: CATSSPGQSYEQYF. Together with reference TRBV15 and TRBJ2-7, the CDR3 gives the full variable domain: DAMVIQNPRYQVTQFGKPVTLSCSQTLNHNVMYWYQQKSSQAPKLLFHYYDKDFNNEADTPDNFQSRRPNTSFCFLDIRSPGLGDTAMYLCATSSPGQSYEQYFGPGTRLTVT.

This clone appeared a few times. This chain uses TRBV7-8 with TRBJ2-5; a weak D match, TRBD1 (5 bases). The CDR3 runs 13 residues. Trimming took off 6 bases at V and 2 bases at J, with 10 bases between the two ends. Germline V gives CDR1 SGHVS, CDR2 FQNEAQ. The CDR3 here is CASSRDRQETQYF. The CDR3 coding sequence is TGTGCCAGCAGTCGCGACAGACAAGAGACCCAGTACTTC. The full variable domain, in which reference TRBV7-8 and TRBJ2-5 provide the parts outside the CDR3, is GAGVSQSPRYKVAKRGQDVALRCDPISGHVSLFWYQQALGQGPEFLTYFQNEAQLDKSGLPSDRFFAERPEGSVSTLKIQRTQQEDSAVYLCASSRDRQETQYFGPGTRLLVL.

The V gene is TRBV5-6, the J gene TRBJ1-2; TRBD1 might be the D (5 bases). The V end was cut by 1 base, the J end by 6 bases, with 13 bases between. Germline V gives CDR1 SGHDT, CDR2 YYEEEE. The CDR3 totals 14 residues. CDR3 nucleotides: TGTGCCAGCAGCTTGCGCCAGGGAAGCGATGGCTACACCTTC. It yields the protein CASSLRQGSDGYTF.

This clone was observed a few times. This chain links TRBV18 with TRBJ2-7, with a possible D match to TRBD1 (6 bases). This CDR3 comprises 13 residues. The germline V gene has CDR1 KGHSH and CDR2 LQKENI. V was cut by 6 bases and J by 0 bases, with 9 bases left in between. In DNA, the CDR3 is TGTGCCAGCTCTACGGACAGCTCCTACGAGCAGTACTTC. Protein product: CASSTDSSYEQYF.

The V and J genes are TRBV27 and TRBJ2-7; maybe TRBD1 (6 bases). This CDR3 contains 16 residues. The germline gives CDR1 MNHEY, CDR2 SMNVEV (reference sequence). Trimming cost V 6 bases and J 0 bases, with 18 bases left between them. Here the CDR3 reads CASRTGPQGLSYEQYF. CDR3 DNA: TGTGCCAGCAGAACAGGGCCCCAGGGGCTCTCCTACGAGCAGTACTTC.

The chain has TRBV2 and TRBJ2-1, with D possibly being TRBD2 (5 bases). Per the germline V gene, CDR1 is SNHLY and CDR2 is FYNNEI. This CDR3 contains 15 residues. The V end lost 5 bases, the J end lost 7 bases, and 18 bases lay between the germline ends. CDR3 residues: CASSWEQYSGNEQFF. The CDR3 region has the DNA TGTGCCAGCAGTTGGGAGCAATACTCGGGGAATGAGCAGTTCTTC.

The rearrangement joins TRBV5-1 to TRBJ1-4; no clear D. Trimming shortened V by 0 bases and J by 2 bases, and 5 bases separated the two germline ends. CDR1 is SGHRS and CDR2 is YFSETQ in the germline V gene. The CDR3 runs to 14 residues. This chain's CDR3 is CASSLASTNEKLFF. CDR3 in DNA: TGCGCCAGCAGCTTGGCTTCGACTAATGAAAAACTGTTTTTT.

The V gene is TRBV5-4, the J gene TRBJ2-7; TRBD2 agrees at 12 bases. The J segment lost 3 bases and the V segment lost 3 bases, leaving 4 bases of the junction unmatched. The CDR3 covers 15 residues. Germline V gene lookup returns CDR1 SGHNT and CDR2 YYREEE (reference sequence). CDR3 region: CASSSLAGGRYEQYF. In nucleotides, the CDR3 is TGTGCCAGCAGCTCTCTAGCGGGGGGGCGCTACGAGCAGTACTTC.

V gene TRBV30 combines with J gene TRBJ2-3; the D is unclear. This CDR3 has 11 residues. V was shortened by 3 bases and J by 4 bases, with 5 bases between the two germline ends. CDR1 is GTSNPN and CDR2 is SVGIG in the germline V gene (reference sequence). CDR3 sequence reads: CAWSSADTQYF. The CDR3, as DNA: TGTGCCTGGAGCAGCGCAGATACGCAGTATTTT.

This clone appeared a few times. V usage is TRBV7-2 and J usage is TRBJ2-2, with TRBD2 matching over 10 bases. CDR3 length equals 16 residues. The V gene's germline CDR1 is SGHTA and CDR2 FQGNSA. The trim removed 6 bases at V and 3 bases at J, leaving 7 bases unmatched. CDR3 residues: CASSPSGGPYTGELFF. CDR3 sequence (DNA): TGTGCCAGCAGTCCTAGCGGGGGACCTTACACCGGGGAGCTGTTTTTT.

This clone was detected only a few times. This chain joins TRBV6-1 and TRBJ2-5, with 7 bases aligning to TRBD1. Per germline, CDR1 MNHNS and CDR2 SASEGT. V trimming: 6 bases; J trimming: 5 bases; junction bases outside the gene matches: 6. The length of the CDR3 is 13 residues. The CDR3 sequence: CASRPGQMETQYF. In DNA, the CDR3 is TGTGCCAGCAGGCCGGGACAGATGGAGACCCAGTACTTC.

CDR3: CASSDRDSQGSPLHF. The CDR3 DNA is TGTGCCAGCAGCGATAGAGACAGCCAGGGTTCACCCCTCCACTTT. The chain couples TRBV9 to TRBJ1-6; maybe TRBD1 (5 bases). This CDR3 spans 15 amino acids. CDR1 and CDR2 (germline): SGDLS, YYNGEE. V was pared by 3 bases and J by 9 bases, with 16 bases between.

J is TRBJ2-7 and V is TRBV6-5, with 7 bases fitting TRBD1. This CDR3 is 13 amino acids long. Unmatched junction bases numbered 7, after V lost 5 bases and J lost 6 bases. Germline-derived CDR1 and CDR2 are MNHEY and SVGAGI. As DNA, the CDR3 is TGTGCCAGCAGTATAGATCAGGGGGTCGAGCAGTACTTC. Translating it yields CASSIDQGVEQYF.

This clone was picked up a small number of times. This sequence joins TRBV7-2 and TRBJ1-4, with 7 nucleotides matching TRBD1. The CDR3 runs 15 residues. The germline V gene encodes CDR1 SGHTA and CDR2 FQGNSA. Losses at the gene ends were 5 bases for V and 8 bases for J; bases not matched to a gene: 11. The CDR3 nucleotides are TGTGCCAGCAGCGTCCTGGCAGGGGGGCGCGAAAAACTGTTTTTT. Protein: CASSVLAGGREKLFF.

DNA for the CDR3: TGTGCCAGCAGCTTAACCGGGAGCTTTTTCTCTGGAAACACCATATATTTT. It yields the protein CASSLTGSFFSGNTIYF. The J gene is TRBJ1-3, the V gene TRBV5-4; D is unclear. Per germline, CDR1 SGHNT and CDR2 YYREEE (reference sequence). Trimming took off 2 bases at V and 0 bases at J, with 15 bases between the two ends. This CDR3 contains 17 residues.

This clone was seen a handful of times. This chain uses TRBV28 with TRBJ2-3, with 10 bases identical to TRBD2. J gave up 9 bases and V 5 bases, and 2 bases lay outside the gene matches. The CDR3 runs to 12 residues. Germline V gene sequence: CDR1 MDHEN, CDR2 SYDVKM. The CDR3 bases are TGTGCCAGCAGTCTAGCGGGGGAAACGCAGTATTTT. This gives the protein CASSLAGETQYF. Filled out from reference TRBV28 and TRBJ2-3, the complete variable domain reads DVKVTQSSRYLVKRTGEKVFLECVQDMDHENMFWYRQDPGLGLRLIYFSYDVKMKEKGDIPEGYSVSREKKERFSLILESASTNQTSMYLCASSLAGETQYFGPGTRLTVL.

This clone was detected a few times. The chain combines TRBV7-9 with TRBJ1-2; D remains ambiguous. Trimming removed 1 base at V and 4 bases at J, with 16 bases between. Per the germline V gene, CDR1 is SEHNR and CDR2 is FQNEAQ (reference sequence). The CDR3 totals 16 residues. The CDR3 region is CASSLGGSVEGYGYTF. DNA of the CDR3: TGTGCCAGCAGCTTAGGGGGATCAGTCGAGGGCTATGGCTACACCTTC.

This sequence joins TRBV7-3 and TRBJ1-2; 7 bases map to TRBD1. The germline V gene has CDR1 SGHTA and CDR2 FQGTGA. The V and J ends lost 5 bases and 2 bases, in that order; junction bases with no gene match: 5. This CDR3 spans 14 amino acids. CDR3 coding DNA: TGTGCCAGCAGCCCTCGACAGGGAAACTATGGCTACACCTTC. This sequence encodes CASSPRQGNYGYTF.

This clone was seen more than once but under ten times. This chain links TRBV7-2 with TRBJ1-1, with 8 bases fitting TRBD1. This CDR3 region has 12 residues. After removal of 3 bases from V and 8 bases from J, the junction contained 2 bases not matched to a gene. Germline V gives CDR1 SGHTA, CDR2 FQGNSA. Here the CDR3 reads CASSFRQGEAFF. The CDR3 region has the DNA TGTGCCAGCAGCTTCCGACAGGGGGAAGCTTTCTTT.

This clone was observed a few times. The V gene is TRBV10-2, the J gene TRBJ2-7, with 7 bases fitting TRBD2. The CDR3 runs to 13 residues. V lost 10 bases and J lost 5; bases outside the gene matches: 11. The germline V gene has CDR1 WSHSY and CDR2 SAAADI. CDR3 DNA sequence: TGCGCCACCCGATGGGGGGGAGGGAACGAGCAGTACTTC. Its translation: CATRWGGGNEQYF.